Shown below are 27 T cell receptor beta chains from a single sample sequenced in a study of cytomegalovirus exposure and HLA in healthy donors. This table comes from immunoSEQ multiplex PCR, and its TCRdb copy is limited to in-frame clones, with some not included. This sample has roughly 180,000 clones, with around nine tenths found just once. The sequenced material came from PBMCs. Receptors were obtained from a man aged 25-45 years in good health and CMV-seropositive.

The rearrangement uses TRBV7-7 and TRBJ1-1; no clear D gene. V shed 5 bases and J shed 2 bases, with 9 bases lying between them. CDR1 is SSHAT and CDR2 is FNYEAQ in the germline V gene (reference sequence). The CDR3 runs to 13 residues. This CDR3 reads CASSLDTNTEAFF. The CDR3 bases are TGTGCCAGCAGCCTCGACACCAACACTGAAGCTTTCTTT.

The rearrangement uses TRBV6-5 and TRBJ2-1, with a possible D match to TRBD2 (6 bases). CDR1 and CDR2 from the germline V gene are MNHEY and SVGAGI. This CDR3 spans 16 amino acids. Trimming shortened V by 0 bases and J by 4 bases, and 13 bases separated the two germline ends. Written as DNA, the CDR3 is TGTGCCAGCAGTTACTCGGGGGGAGAGGGATACAATGAGCAGTTCTTC. The encoded protein is CASSYSGGEGYNEQFF.

The chain is built from TRBV13 and TRBJ2-7, with TRBD2 as a possible D gene (10 bases). V dropped 5 bases and J dropped 5 bases, with 19 bases sitting between them. The CDR3 contains 15 residues. The germline V gene encodes CDR1 PRHDT and CDR2 FYEKMQ (reference sequence). CDR3 region: CASSTSGTGPNEQYF. The CDR3 nucleotides are TGTGCCAGCAGCACTAGCGGGACAGGGCCAAACGAGCAGTACTTC.

The V and J genes are TRBV6-1 and TRBJ2-5; 7 bases fit TRBD1. The CDR3 sequence is 13 residues long. The V gene's germline CDR1 is MNHNS and CDR2 SASEGT. The trim removed 6 bases at V and 7 bases at J, leaving 8 bases unmatched. The CDR3 DNA is TGTGCCAGCAGGACAGGGCCTGCAGGGACCCAGTACTTC. Its translation: CASRTGPAGTQYF.

The chain joins TRBV19 to TRBJ2-5; the D call may be TRBD1 or TRBD2 (5 bases each). CDR3 length equals 15 residues. CDR1 and CDR2 (germline): LNHDA, SQIVND (reference sequence). V was shortened by 6 bases and J by 2 bases, with 16 bases between the two germline ends. The DNA of the CDR3 is TGTGCCAGTAGGAGGGGACCGGGCCAGCAAGAGACCCAGTACTTC. This sequence encodes CASRRGPGQQETQYF.

The genes are TRBV7-9 and TRBJ2-5; D could derive from TRBD1 or TRBD2 (5 bases each). Trimming left V 5 bases short and J 6 bases short, with 22 bases between. Per germline, CDR1 SEHNR and CDR2 FQNEAQ (reference sequence). The CDR3 has 16 amino acids. Here the CDR3 reads CASSQFRDPPKKTQYF. CDR3 DNA: TGTGCCAGCAGCCAATTCCGGGACCCCCCTAAAAAGACCCAGTACTTC.

The chain carries TRBV12-1 and TRBJ2-3. TRBV12-1 corresponds to a pseudogene. The CDR3 length is 14 residues. DNA of the CDR3: TGTGCCAGCAGCGGATGTCGTCTGACAGATACGCAGTATTTT. Residues: CASSGCRLTDTQYF.

V gene TRBV21-1 combines with J gene TRBJ2-7. TRBV21-1 is termed a pseudogene. This CDR3 comprises 15 residues. The CDR3 region is CASRIPGTEADEQYF. The CDR3 DNA reads as TGTGCCAGCAGGATCCCCGGGACGGAGGCGGACGAGCAGTACTTC.

J is TRBJ1-5 and V is TRBV19; TRBD1 might be the D (5 bases). V shed 1 base and J shed 3 bases, with 10 bases lying between them. Per the germline V gene, CDR1 is LNHDA and CDR2 is SQIVND (reference sequence). The CDR3 totals 15 residues. The CDR3 nucleotides are TGTGCCAGTAGTATAGGGGGGGTGGTCAATCAGCCCCAGCATTTT. This encodes CASSIGGVVNQPQHF. Full variable domain (missing parts from reference TRBV19 and TRBJ1-5): DGGITQSPKYLFRKEGQNVTLSCEQNLNHDAMYWYRQDPGQGLRLIYYSQIVNDFQKGDIAEGYSVSREKKESFPLTVTSAQKNPTAFYLCASSIGGVVNQPQHFGDGTRLSIL.

The V gene is TRBV11-2, the J gene TRBJ2-5; no firm D call. Between the trimmed V and J ends, which lost 3 bases and 5 bases, there was a span of 10 bases. Germline V gene data show CDR1 as SGHAT and CDR2 as FQNNGV. The CDR3 contains 13 residues. The CDR3 DNA follows: TGTGCCAGCAGCTTTAGTGTGGGGGAGACCCAGTACTTC. Its translation is CASSFSVGETQYF.

The rearrangement links TRBV13 to TRBJ2-1; 7 bases map to TRBD2. The V and J ends lost 4 bases and 3 bases, in that order; junction bases with no gene match: 12. The CDR3 has 17 amino acids. The germline V gene encodes CDR1 PRHDT and CDR2 FYEKMQ (reference sequence). The CDR3 loop is CASSSIALGLVYNEQFF. The CDR3 DNA follows: TGTGCCAGCAGCTCAATAGCCCTTGGACTAGTCTACAATGAGCAGTTCTTC.

The chain carries TRBV28 and TRBJ2-7; D is ambiguous. Germline CDR1 MDHEN, CDR2 SYDVKM. CDR3 length equals 13 residues. The V end was cut by 6 bases, the J end by 4 bases, with 13 bases between. CDR3 nucleotides: TGTGCCAGCAGCGTAGGCAGTCTGTACGAGCAGTACTTC. Its protein product is CASSVGSLYEQYF.

The chain employs TRBV11-3 and TRBJ2-3; 10 bases match TRBD2. The length of the CDR3 is 14 residues. Germline V gene lookup returns CDR1 SGHNT and CDR2 YENEEA. With V trimmed by 5 bases and J by 4 bases, 3 bases remained unmatched. In DNA, the CDR3 is TGTGCCAGCAGCCTAGGACTAGCGGCAGATACGCAGTATTTT. Protein sequence: CASSLGLAADTQYF.

The genes are TRBV29-1 and TRBJ2-6, with D hard to call. The CDR3 loop spans 13 amino acids. The V end was cut by 5 bases, the J end by 0 bases, with 5 bases between. CDR1 and CDR2 (germline): SQVTM, ANQGSEA. DNA for the CDR3: TGCAGCGTTAGGTTCTCTGGGGCCAACGTCCTGACTTTC. Amino acid sequence: CSVRFSGANVLTF.

This clone was recorded a few times. The V and J genes are TRBV30 and TRBJ1-2; tentatively, D is TRBD1 (6 bases). The V end was cut by 2 bases, the J end by 1 base, with 8 bases between. Germline-derived CDR1 and CDR2 are GTSNPN and SVGIG (reference sequence). This CDR3 comprises 13 residues. CDR3: CAWSTGLNYGYTF. The CDR3 DNA reads TGTGCCTGGAGTACAGGGCTTAACTATGGCTACACCTTC.

This clone came up a few times. This chain joins TRBV2 and TRBJ1-2, with 10 positions matching TRBD1. V lost 8 bases and J lost 7; bases outside the gene matches: 10. The CDR3 covers 14 residues. Germline lookup yields CDR1 SNHLY and CDR2 FYNNEI. CDR3 nucleotide sequence: TGTGCCAGCGGGGGGGACAGGGGAGGTGGTGGCTACACCTTC. Residues: CASGGDRGGGGYTF.

This chain connects TRBV7-9 to TRBJ2-5, with D possibly matching TRBD2 (5 bases). The length of the CDR3 is 13 residues. Trimming left V 5 bases short and J 6 bases short, with 13 bases between. Germline values: CDR1 SEHNR, CDR2 FQNEAQ (reference sequence). Written as DNA, the CDR3 is TGTGCCAGCAGCCCGCCAACTAGACAGACCCAGTACTTC. It specifies CASSPPTRQTQYF.

This sequence joins TRBV4-3 and TRBJ2-7; D is unresolved. Per the germline V gene, CDR1 is LGHNA and CDR2 is YSLEER. This CDR3 has 13 amino acids. V lost 0 bases, J lost 4 bases, and 7 bases lay in between. Here the CDR3 reads CASSQERRYEQYF. CDR3 bases: TGCGCCAGCAGCCAAGAAAGGCGTTACGAGCAGTACTTC.

The V gene is TRBV18, the J gene TRBJ2-3; TRBD2 might be the D (5 bases). Trimming took 6 bases from V and 0 from J, leaving 10 bases between them. The CDR3 is 14 residues long. In germline, CDR1 is KGHSH, CDR2 LQKENI. CDR3 in amino acids: CASSDSASTDTQYF. The CDR3 DNA sequence: TGTGCCAGCTCGGACTCCGCTAGCACAGATACGCAGTATTTT.

This chain joins TRBV7-8 and TRBJ1-6; a possible D gene is TRBD1 (6 bases). Germline V CDR1 and CDR2: SGHVS, FQNEAQ. V dropped 1 base and J dropped 0 bases, with 10 bases sitting between them. The CDR3 is made up of 17 amino acids. The chain's CDR3 is CASSLEGVPSYNSPLHF. The CDR3 DNA sequence: TGTGCCAGCAGCTTAGAGGGGGTCCCCTCCTATAATTCACCCCTCCACTTT. The full variable domain, its missing parts supplied by reference TRBV7-8 and TRBJ1-6, is GAGVSQSPRYKVAKRGQDVALRCDPISGHVSLFWYQQALGQGPEFLTYFQNEAQLDKSGLPSDRFFAERPEGSVSTLKIQRTQQEDSAVYLCASSLEGVPSYNSPLHFGNGTRLTVT.

V and J are TRBV12-5 and TRBJ1-5, with 7 bases aligning to TRBD1. From germline, CDR1 is LGHNT and CDR2 FRNRAP. With V trimmed by 3 bases and J by 5 bases, 4 bases remained unmatched. The length of the CDR3 is 14 residues. Here the CDR3 DNA reads TGTGCTAGTGGTTTAGGGGGCTGGGATCAGCCCCAGCATTTT. Its translation: CASGLGGWDQPQHF.

V gene TRBV2 combines with J gene TRBJ2-7; D may be TRBD1 or TRBD2 (5 bases each). CDR3 length: 14 amino acids. Germline lookup yields CDR1 SNHLY and CDR2 FYNNEI. V shed 9 bases and J shed 2 bases, with 17 bases lying between them. CDR3 sequence: CASLPRGTPYEQYF. CDR3 nucleotides: TGTGCCAGTCTCCCTCGAGGGACCCCCTACGAGCAGTACTTC.

The rearrangement joins TRBV5-1 to TRBJ2-7; D is ambiguous. Trimming cost V 6 bases and J 2 bases, with 12 bases left between them. The CDR3 runs 13 residues. Germline lookup yields CDR1 SGHRS and CDR2 YFSETQ. CDR3 loop: CASTPNNAYEQYF. CDR3 nucleotides: TGCGCCAGCACCCCGAACAATGCCTACGAGCAGTACTTC. Drawing the rest from reference TRBV5-1 and TRBJ2-7, the complete variable domain is KAGVTQTPRYLIKTRGQQVTLSCSPISGHRSVSWYQQTPGQGLQFLFEYFSETQRNKGNFPGRFSGRQFSNSRSEMNVSTLELGDSALYLCASTPNNAYEQYFGPGTRLTVT.

The V and J genes are TRBV30 and TRBJ2-5; D remains ambiguous. The CDR3 has 16 residues. The V end lost 4 bases, the J end lost 1 base, and 19 bases lay between the germline ends. Looked up from germline, CDR1 is GTSNPN and CDR2 is SVGIG (reference sequence). The CDR3 sequence: CAWKNRAIVFQETQYF. The CDR3, as DNA: TGTGCCTGGAAGAACCGAGCGATAGTTTTCCAAGAGACCCAGTACTTC. Variable domain in full (rest from reference TRBV30 and TRBJ2-5): SQTIHQWPATLVQPVGSPLSLECTVEGTSNPNLYWYRQAAGRGLQLLFYSVGIGQISSEVPQNLSASRPQDRQFILSSKKLLLSDSGFYLCAWKNRAIVFQETQYFGPGTRLLVL.

The chain recombines TRBV27 with TRBJ1-5; possible D gene TRBD1, 6 bases. The CDR3 consists of 15 residues. Trimming stripped 6 bases from V and 0 bases from J, with 12 bases between. Germline V gives CDR1 MNHEY, CDR2 SMNVEV (reference sequence). The CDR3: CASSPDSYSNQPQHF. DNA of the CDR3: TGTGCCAGCAGCCCGGACAGCTATAGCAATCAGCCCCAGCATTTT.

V and J are TRBV5-1 and TRBJ2-6; no clear D. CDR1 SGHRS and CDR2 YFSETQ come from the germline V gene. V lost 4 bases and J 0 bases, leaving 8 bases between the germline ends. This CDR3 has 15 amino acids. The CDR3 region has the DNA TGCGCCAGCAGCACTCCCGGCTCTGGGGCCAACGTCCTGACTTTC. It specifies CASSTPGSGANVLTF.

The chain links TRBV29-1 to TRBJ2-5; no clear D gene. This CDR3 spans 12 amino acids. Trimming left V 2 bases short and J 5 bases short, with 9 bases between. The germline CDR1 and CDR2 sequences are SQVTM and ANQGSEA. The DNA of the CDR3 is TGCAGCGTTGAACCTAGGCCGGAGACCCAGTACTTC. Its translation is CSVEPRPETQYF.